Below are 16 T cell receptor beta chains sequenced from a single sample in a study of control samples from healthy donors and cancer patients. The method was immunoSEQ multiplex PCR; TCRdb's version includes in-frame clones alone and lacks a portion of them. The sample holds 20,000 to 25,000 clones, around four fifths seen once. The sequenced material came from PBMCs. The receptors were gathered from a man in his sixties with colorectal cancer.

The rearrangement links TRBV6-6 to TRBJ1-2; the match to TRBD1 covers 8 bases. The CDR3 runs 14 residues. In germline, CDR1 is MNHNY, CDR2 SVGAGI (reference sequence). With V trimmed by 11 bases and J by 4 bases, 12 bases remained unmatched. The CDR3 bases are TGTGCCGGGACCCCTGGACAGGGTCGCTATGGCTACACCTTC. It yields the protein CAGTPGQGRYGYTF.

With regard to this clone: In the same sample, other DNA sequences code for this CDR3. The chain is built from TRBV3-1 (or the pseudogene TRBV3-2) and TRBJ2-1; D not resolved. Germline CDR1 LGHDT, CDR2 YNNKEL (reference sequence). The CDR3 consists of 15 residues. Trimming took off 2 bases at V and 0 bases at J, with 8 bases between the two ends. The CDR3 is CASSQTTSSYNEQFF. The CDR3 DNA reads as TGTGCCAGCAGCCAAACTACGAGCTCCTACAATGAGCAGTTCTTC.

The V call is TRBV5-1, the J call TRBJ2-3, with TRBD2 matching over 11 bases. Germline CDR1 and CDR2: SGHRS and YFSETQ. The CDR3 loop spans 16 amino acids. V dropped 3 bases and J dropped 5; count of bases not matched to a gene: 8. CDR3 DNA: TGCGCCAGCAGCTCCGGCTCTAGCGGGGGGAAAGATACGCAGTATTTT. Protein: CASSSGSSGGKDTQYF.

The rearrangement links TRBV9 to TRBJ2-3; 8 bases match TRBD2. Germline CDR1 is SGDLS and CDR2 is YYNGEE. The CDR3 length is 16 residues. The junction had 4 bases not matched to a gene; V was cut back by 0 bases and J by 1 base. The CDR3 nucleotides read TGTGCCAGCAGCGTAGGGAAGCGGGGGCGCACAGATACGCAGTATTTT. Translation gives CASSVGKRGRTDTQYF. Complete variable domain (other parts from reference TRBV9 and TRBJ2-3): DSGVTQTPKHLITATGQRVTLRCSPRSGDLSVYWYQQSLDQGLQFLIQYYNGEERAKGNILERFSAQQFPDLHSELNLSSLELGDSALYFCASSVGKRGRTDTQYFGPGTRLTVL.

This sequence joins TRBV2 and TRBJ2-7; 7 bases map to TRBD1. Looked up from germline, CDR1 is SNHLY and CDR2 is FYNNEI. CDR3 length equals 13 residues. Losses at the gene ends were 3 bases for V and 3 bases for J; bases not matched to a gene: 2. The CDR3 DNA sequence: TGTGCCAGCAGTGAGGACAGGAACTACGAGCAGTACTTC. Translation gives CASSEDRNYEQYF.

This chain links TRBV19 with TRBJ1-1; D gene ambiguous. The germline V and J ends were trimmed by 4 bases and 1 base, with 7 bases remaining between them. The CDR3 consists of 13 residues. The germline V gene encodes CDR1 LNHDA and CDR2 SQIVND (reference sequence). The CDR3 DNA is TGTGCCAGTAGTAGCACAGCGAACACTGAAGCTTTCTTT. Its translation: CASSSTANTEAFF. The full variable domain, rest sourced from reference TRBV19 and TRBJ1-1, is DGGITQSPKYLFRKEGQNVTLSCEQNLNHDAMYWYRQDPGQGLRLIYYSQIVNDFQKGDIAEGYSVSREKKESFPLTVTSAQKNPTAFYLCASSSTANTEAFFGQGTRLTVV.

V is TRBV6-2 or TRBV6-3 and J is TRBJ1-1; D gene ambiguous. The CDR3 covers 16 residues. Germline CDR1 is MNHEY and CDR2 is SVGEGT. V lost 0 bases to trimming and J lost 0 bases, with 11 bases between them. The CDR3: CASSYSISVMNTEAFF. The CDR3 region has the DNA TGTGCCAGCAGTTACTCGATTTCAGTCATGAACACTGAAGCTTTCTTT.

The CDR3 DNA sequence: TGTGCCACCAGTGATTTTTCTTGGGAGACCCAGTACTTC. Amino acids: CATSDFSWETQYF. V and J are TRBV24-1 and TRBJ2-5; no firm D call. The ends were cut back, 1 base at V and 5 bases at J, with 7 bases in the middle. Germline V lookup: CDR1 KGHDR, CDR2 SFDVKD. The CDR3 is made up of 13 amino acids.

This chain connects TRBV4-1 to TRBJ1-5; D not certain. This CDR3 contains 13 residues. V shed 0 bases and J shed 5 bases, with 5 bases lying between them. Germline CDR1 MGHRA, CDR2 YSYEKL. As DNA, the CDR3 is TGCGCCAGCAGCCAAGAGTCGGATCAGCCCCAGCATTTT. Protein product: CASSQESDQPQHF.

J is TRBJ2-1 and V is TRBV5-4; 10 positions agree with TRBD1. CDR1 SGHNT and CDR2 YYREEE come from the germline V gene (reference sequence). The CDR3 contains 16 residues. V gave up 4 bases and J gave up 4 bases; unmatched junction bases: 8. This CDR3 reads CASSKPGQGMYNEQFF. The CDR3 DNA reads TGTGCCAGCAGCAAACCGGGACAGGGGATGTACAATGAGCAGTTCTTC.

The chain couples TRBV29-1 to TRBJ2-2, with D tentatively TRBD1 (6 bases). The CDR3 covers 14 residues. V was pared by 4 bases and J by 1 base, with 10 bases between. Germline-derived CDR1 and CDR2 are SQVTM and ANQGSEA. CDR3: CSVAGGRNTGELFF. DNA of the CDR3: TGCAGCGTTGCTGGGGGCAGGAACACCGGGGAGCTGTTTTTT.

The rearrangement uses TRBV15 and TRBJ2-7; D gene uncertain. The ends were cut back, 0 bases at V and 1 base at J, with 10 bases in the middle. This CDR3 is built from 15 residues. CDR1 and CDR2 (germline): LNHNV, YYDKDF (reference sequence). In nucleotides, the CDR3 is TGTGCCACCAGCAGAGATTACCAGGAGTCCTACGAGCAGTACTTC. It is translated as CATSRDYQESYEQYF.

The J gene is TRBJ1-4, the V gene TRBV27; 8 bases line up with TRBD1. The CDR3 contains 19 residues. V shed 3 bases and J 2 bases; nucleotides not matched to a gene: 14. Germline CDR1 reads MNHEY; CDR2 reads SMNVEV (reference sequence). This CDR3 reads CASSFYRGKGIRTNEKLFF. The CDR3, as DNA: TGTGCCAGCAGTTTCTACAGGGGGAAGGGTATCAGGACTAATGAAAAACTGTTTTTT.

This clone was counted once. The V and J genes are TRBV10-3 and TRBJ2-5, with 8 bases identical to TRBD2. J was trimmed by 4 bases and V by 2 bases; bases with no gene match: 18. This CDR3 has 19 amino acids. CDR1 ENHRY and CDR2 SYGVKD come from the germline V gene. DNA for the CDR3: TGTGCCATCAGTGAGGGTAGAGTCCGAGCGGGGGAGGATCGAGAGACCCAGTACTTC. This codes for CAISEGRVRAGEDRETQYF.

This chain joins TRBV3-1 (or the pseudogene TRBV3-2) and TRBJ1-5; the D gene is possibly TRBD1 (5 bases). This CDR3 has 12 amino acids. Trimming removed 1 base at V and 9 bases at J, with 7 bases between. Germline values: CDR1 LGHDT, CDR2 YNNKEL (reference sequence). CDR3 DNA: TGTGCCAGCAGCCAAGTCGGGGGGCCCCAGCATTTT. Translating gives CASSQVGGPQHF.

CDR3 in amino acids: CASSPKGPYGYTF. DNA of the CDR3: TGTGCCAGCAGTCCCAAGGGCCCGTATGGCTACACCTTC. This sequence joins TRBV7-9 and TRBJ1-2; D unresolved. Germline CDR1 reads SEHNR; CDR2 reads FQNEAQ (reference sequence). The CDR3 is 13 residues long. V dropped 6 bases and J dropped 5 bases, with 13 bases sitting between them.